One and the same sample provided the 2 T cell receptor beta chains below, sequenced in a study of beta chain features in type 1 diabetes. As every portion of the isolated RNA was reverse transcribed, the sequencing read expressed TCRB transcripts. Using immunoSEQ multiplex PCR, the repertoire was profiled, and TCRdb retains in-frame clones only, with some absent. The data show approximately 26,000 clones, with less than 65% seen just once and over 2% held by the top ten. Antigens for these TCRs are unknown. Findings of the study overall: Moderate yet significant TCRB CDR3 shortening was seen in Type 1 diabetes patients in all four CD4+ subsets.

The sample consisted of Tregs from blood. The receptors originated from a woman younger than 45 with type 1 diabetes.

The chain carries TRBV2 and TRBJ1-5; possibly TRBD1 for D (6 bases). V was trimmed by 5 bases and J by 7 bases, leaving 12 bases between them. This CDR3 is 13 amino acids long. Germline values: CDR1 SNHLY, CDR2 FYNNEI. CDR3 in amino acids: CASSTGPGQPQHF. DNA of the CDR3: TGTGCCAGCAGTACAGGGCCGGGGCAGCCCCAGCATTTT.

This clone came up a few times. The rearrangement joins TRBV5-8 to TRBJ1-2; 10 bases fit TRBD1. The junction had 15 bases not matched to a gene; V was cut back by 10 bases and J by 0 bases. In germline, CDR1 is SGHTS, CDR2 YDEGEE. The CDR3 is made up of 17 amino acids. The CDR3 coding sequence is TGTGCCTCTCCGGGACAGGGGATCGTGGTGGCTAACTATGGCTACACCTTC. Protein sequence: CASPGQGIVVANYGYTF.